The next 27 T cell receptor beta chains were all read from a single sample in a study of T cell changes during pregnancy in multiple sclerosis. Produced via immunoSEQ multiplex PCR; TCRdb's table is partial and in-frame only. The sample lists 74,000 or so clones, over 85% occurring once. The specimen comprised CD4+ T cells from peripheral blood mononuclear cells, sampled before pregnancy. Receptor source: a female donor with multiple sclerosis, enrolled in a pregnancy study.

This clone was detected only once. The chain joins TRBV29-1 to TRBJ1-1; TRBD1 matches at 8 bases. The CDR3 loop spans 12 amino acids. The germline CDR1 and CDR2 sequences are SQVTM and ANQGSEA. V gave up 7 bases and J gave up 6 bases; unmatched junction bases: 7. Here the CDR3 DNA reads TGCAGCGCCGGGACAGGTACGGCTGAAGCTTTCTTT. It is translated as CSAGTGTAEAFF.

The rearrangement links TRBV18 to TRBJ2-7, with D possibly TRBD2 on 6 matching bases. The CDR3 sequence is 13 residues long. V shed 4 bases and J shed 6 bases, with 13 bases lying between them. Germline assignment: CDR1 KGHSH and CDR2 LQKENI. CDR3 loop: CASSRGREAEQYF. CDR3 DNA: TGTGCCAGCTCACGCGGCAGGGAGGCCGAGCAGTACTTC.

The chain is built from TRBV5-1 and TRBJ2-1; 10 bases are shared with TRBD2. V lost 0 bases and J lost 6; bases outside the gene matches: 3. In germline, CDR1 is SGHRS, CDR2 YFSETQ. The CDR3 spans 15 residues. The CDR3 nucleotides are TGCGCCAGCAGCTTGGCACTAGCGGGGATCAATGAGCAGTTCTTC. Protein sequence: CASSLALAGINEQFF.

V usage is TRBV6-1 and J usage is TRBJ2-7; D gene ambiguous. V lost 7 bases, J lost 1 base, and 8 bases lay in between. Germline V gene sequence: CDR1 MNHNS, CDR2 SASEGT. The CDR3 covers 12 residues. The CDR3 coding sequence is TGTGCCAGCATCCGCAGATCCTACGAGCAGTACTTC. It specifies CASIRRSYEQYF.

The CDR3 coding sequence is TGTGCCAGCAGTCCAGGGACTAGCGGGAGAACGGTGGTAAGTCGCGAGCAGTACTTC. As protein: CASSPGTSGRTVVSREQYF. The chain carries TRBV27 and TRBJ2-7; TRBD2 aligns across 14 bases. Germline assignment: CDR1 MNHEY and CDR2 SMNVEV (reference sequence). The V segment lost 5 bases and the J segment 6 bases; nucleotides outside the gene matches: 18. This CDR3 has 19 amino acids.

This chain joins TRBV6-5 and TRBJ2-5, with a weak D call TRBD1 (6 bases). Germline assignment: CDR1 MNHEY and CDR2 SVGAGI. CDR3 length equals 13 residues. V lost 2 bases and J 5 bases, leaving 9 bases between the germline ends. CDR3 coding DNA: TGTGCCAGCAGTTACGGGGGCTTGGAGACCCAGTACTTC. Protein sequence: CASSYGGLETQYF.

The V call is TRBV7-9, the J call TRBJ1-3, with D perhaps matching TRBD1 (5 bases). Germline values: CDR1 SEHNR, CDR2 FQNEAQ (reference sequence). The CDR3 totals 16 residues. Trimming removed 5 bases from V and 0 bases from J, with 14 bases in between. The DNA of the CDR3 is TGTGCCAGCAGCCCCCCGCAGGGTACCTCTGGAAACACCATATATTTT. This translates into CASSPPQGTSGNTIYF.

The chain recombines TRBV28 with TRBJ1-1; no clear D. This CDR3 is 12 amino acids long. Deletions cut 8 bases from V and 3 bases from J, with 10 bases between. Germline CDR1 reads MDHEN; CDR2 reads SYDVKM. The CDR3 DNA reads TGTGCCAGCTCCTCCGGGGACACTGAAGCTTTCTTT. It encodes CASSSGDTEAFF.

This sequence joins TRBV20-1 and TRBJ1-5, with D unclear. Looked up from germline, CDR1 is DFQATT and CDR2 is SNEGSKA (reference sequence). The CDR3 spans 10 residues. V was shortened by 3 bases and J by 9 bases, with 6 bases between the two germline ends. CDR3 bases: TGCAGTGCTAGTCGCGGGCCCCAGCATTTT. Translated, it gives CSASRGPQHF.

This sequence joins TRBV10-1 and TRBJ1-2, with 9 bases matching TRBD1. The trim removed 6 bases at V and 4 bases at J, leaving 6 bases unmatched. Germline V gene lookup returns CDR1 WNHNN and CDR2 SYGVQD (reference sequence). The length of the CDR3 is 14 residues. CDR3 sequence (DNA): TGCGCCAGCAGCAAAGGGACAGGGCTCTATGGCTACACCTTC. Amino acid sequence: CASSKGTGLYGYTF.

The chain combines TRBV7-3 with TRBJ2-1; the match to TRBD2 covers 12 bases. Germline assignment: CDR1 SGHTA and CDR2 FQGTGA. After removal of 3 bases from V and 4 bases from J, the junction contained 1 base not matched to a gene. The CDR3 has 15 residues. CDR3 coding DNA: TGTGCCAGCAGCTTCGGACTAGCGGGATACAATGAGCAGTTCTTC. This gives the protein CASSFGLAGYNEQFF. Filled out from reference TRBV7-3 and TRBJ2-1, the complete variable domain reads GAGVSQTPSNKVTEKGKYVELRCDPISGHTALYWYRQSLGQGPEFLIYFQGTGAADDSGLPNDRFFAVRPEGSVSTLKIQRTERGDSAVYLCASSFGLAGYNEQFFGPGTRLTVL.

The CDR3 sequence is CASSLGLAGGGDTQYF. CDR3 coding DNA: TGTGCCAGCAGCCTGGGACTAGCGGGAGGTGGGGATACGCAGTATTTT. V usage is TRBV7-7 and J usage is TRBJ2-3; 15 positions agree with TRBD2. The germline CDR1 and CDR2 sequences are SSHAT and FNYEAQ (reference sequence). The CDR3 has 16 residues. The V and J ends lost 5 bases and 6 bases, in that order; junction bases with no gene match: 6.

The chain is built from TRBV5-1 and TRBJ2-7; 13 nucleotides agree with TRBD2. The CDR3 is 14 residues long. Germline-derived CDR1 and CDR2 are SGHRS and YFSETQ. J lost 6 bases, V lost 4 bases, and 4 bases had no gene match. The CDR3 here is CASSGLAGEFEQYF. In DNA form, the CDR3 reads TGCGCCAGCAGCGGACTAGCGGGAGAGTTCGAGCAGTACTTC.

The V gene is TRBV7-3, the J gene TRBJ1-2, with D perhaps matching TRBD1 (6 bases). CDR3 size: 15 residues. Germline V gives CDR1 SGHTA, CDR2 FQGTGA. With 5 bases removed from V and 2 bases from J, the gap between germline ends came to 15 bases. The DNA of the CDR3 is TGTGCCAGCAGCGACCACACAGGGCTGAACTATGGCTACACCTTC. Encoded protein: CASSDHTGLNYGYTF.

The rearrangement joins TRBV7-2 to TRBJ2-7, with D hard to call. This CDR3 has 15 amino acids. The V end was cut by 1 base, the J end by 0 bases, with 10 bases between. CDR1 and CDR2 from the germline V gene are SGHTA and FQGNSA. This CDR3 is CASSLEATSSYEQYF. CDR3 nucleotides: TGTGCCAGCAGCTTAGAAGCCACGAGCTCCTACGAGCAGTACTTC.

The rearrangement joins TRBV6-1 to TRBJ1-1, with 7 bases aligning to TRBD1. Germline CDR1 and CDR2: MNHNS and SASEGT. The CDR3 covers 16 residues. V lost 1 base and J lost 7; bases outside the gene matches: 12. The CDR3 region has the DNA TGTGCCAGCAGTGAAGTTTCGAGGTCGGCAGGGGGTGAAGCTTTCTTT. Protein product: CASSEVSRSAGGEAFF.

This chain joins TRBV6-6 and TRBJ1-1; 10 bases are a match to TRBD1. Germline CDR1 reads MNHNY; CDR2 reads SVGAGI (reference sequence). This CDR3 is 15 amino acids long. Trimming at V came to 4 bases and at J to 6 bases, leaving 8 bases not matched to a gene. CDR3 loop: CASSLWGQGSPEAFF. The DNA of the CDR3 is TGTGCCAGCAGTTTATGGGGACAGGGGAGCCCTGAAGCTTTCTTT.

This clone appeared once. The chain employs TRBV18 and TRBJ2-7; 11 nucleotides match TRBD1. The CDR3 has 16 residues. V gave up 1 base and J gave up 7 bases; unmatched junction bases: 9. Germline CDR1 reads KGHSH; CDR2 reads LQKENI. CDR3 bases: TGTGCCAGCTCACCACTAGGACAGGGGGCAAAGGAAGAGCAGTACTTC. Translated: CASSPLGQGAKEEQYF.

This chain connects TRBV5-6 to TRBJ1-2; no reliable D call. This CDR3 contains 13 residues. Trimming removed 3 bases at V and 4 bases at J, with 10 bases between. Germline V lookup: CDR1 SGHDT, CDR2 YYEEEE. The CDR3 DNA reads as TGTGCCAGCAGCTCGACTGTTTCCTATGGCTACACCTTC. This gives the protein CASSSTVSYGYTF. Variable domain in full (rest from reference TRBV5-6 and TRBJ1-2): DAGVTQSPTHLIKTRGQQVTLRCSPKSGHDTVSWYQQALGQGPQFIFQYYEEEERQRGNFPDRFSGHQFPNYSSELNVNALLLGDSALYLCASSSTVSYGYTFGSGTRLTVV.

This clone came up once. The CDR3, as DNA: TGTGCCAGCAGCTTGGGACAGTCTGTTTGGCAGTACTTC. Translating gives CASSLGQSVWQYF. The rearrangement links TRBV11-2 to TRBJ2-7, with 7 bases matching TRBD1. CDR1 and CDR2 from the germline V gene are SGHAT and FQNNGV. The CDR3 sequence is 13 residues long. V dropped 3 bases and J dropped 9; count of bases not matched to a gene: 8.

The chain carries TRBV5-1 and TRBJ1-1; TRBD1 agrees at 7 bases. This CDR3 is 14 amino acids long. The V and J ends lost 2 bases and 2 bases, in that order; junction bases with no gene match: 3. From germline, CDR1 is SGHRS and CDR2 YFSETQ. This CDR3 reads CASSLGTANTEAFF. The DNA of the CDR3 is TGCGCCAGCAGCTTAGGGACAGCTAACACTGAAGCTTTCTTT. The variable domain in full, completed from reference TRBV5-1 and TRBJ1-1, reads KAGVTQTPRYLIKTRGQQVTLSCSPISGHRSVSWYQQTPGQGLQFLFEYFSETQRNKGNFPGRFSGRQFSNSRSEMNVSTLELGDSALYLCASSLGTANTEAFFGQGTRLTVV.

The rearrangement links TRBV28 to TRBJ1-1; perhaps TRBD1 as D (5 bases). The germline gives CDR1 MDHEN, CDR2 SYDVKM. This CDR3 region has 16 residues. V lost 5 bases and J 5 bases, leaving 21 bases between the germline ends. The CDR3: CASSPGREGRRTEAFF. The CDR3 DNA reads as TGTGCCAGCAGTCCCGGGCGGGAGGGGAGGAGGACTGAAGCTTTCTTT. The entire variable domain, with the rest obtained from reference TRBV28 and TRBJ1-1, is as follows: DVKVTQSSRYLVKRTGEKVFLECVQDMDHENMFWYRQDPGLGLRLIYFSYDVKMKEKGDIPEGYSVSREKKERFSLILESASTNQTSMYLCASSPGREGRRTEAFFGQGTRLTVV.

The J gene is TRBJ2-5, the V gene TRBV7-9; D remains ambiguous. V shed 4 bases and J shed 4 bases, with 16 bases lying between them. Looked up from germline, CDR1 is SEHNR and CDR2 is FQNEAQ (reference sequence). The CDR3 runs 15 residues. The CDR3: CASSSPGELRETQYF. DNA of the CDR3: TGTGCCAGCAGCTCCCCCGGAGAGCTAAGAGAGACCCAGTACTTC.

The chain combines TRBV28 with TRBJ2-7; 9 bases are a match to TRBD2. J was trimmed by 2 bases and V by 3 bases; bases with no gene match: 2. The CDR3 covers 14 residues. Germline V CDR1 and CDR2: MDHEN, SYDVKM. CDR3 in DNA: TGTGCCAGCAGTTTGCTAGCGGGGACCTACGAGCAGTACTTC. Its translation: CASSLLAGTYEQYF.

V is TRBV5-1 and J is TRBJ1-4; D gene unclear. The germline gives CDR1 SGHRS, CDR2 YFSETQ. V gave up 0 bases and J gave up 4 bases, with 4 bases separating them. The CDR3 consists of 13 residues. The CDR3 DNA reads TGCGCCAGCAGCTTGGGCAGTAATGAAAAACTGTTTTTT. Translation: CASSLGSNEKLFF.

The CDR3 DNA is TGTGCCAGTAGTACGGGGGGCAATCAGCCCCAGCATTTT. This translates into CASSTGGNQPQHF. The gene calls are TRBV19 and TRBJ1-5, with D possibly matching TRBD1 (5 bases). Deletions cut 4 bases from V and 2 bases from J, with 6 bases between. CDR1 LNHDA and CDR2 SQIVND come from the germline V gene (reference sequence). This CDR3 has 13 amino acids.

J is TRBJ1-2 and V is TRBV5-1; 11 bases fit TRBD1. The V gene end was trimmed by 2 bases and the J gene end by 14 bases; junction bases not matched to a gene: 8. Germline lookup yields CDR1 SGHRS and CDR2 YFSETQ. This CDR3 comprises 13 residues. The CDR3 bases are TGCGCCAGCAGCTTAGACGGGACAGGGGGTTATACCTTC. Translation: CASSLDGTGGYTF. Full variable domain (outside the CDR3, taken from reference TRBV5-1 and TRBJ1-2): KAGVTQTPRYLIKTRGQQVTLSCSPISGHRSVSWYQQTPGQGLQFLFEYFSETQRNKGNFPGRFSGRQFSNSRSEMNVSTLELGDSALYLCASSLDGTGGYTFGSGTRLTVV.